This record looks at one TCR beta chain sequence and its context. Antigen specificity is unknown. The data were taken from a study of CD8+ T cells in alopecia areata. At the level of the study: Percentage of affected scalp area was the basis on which treated patients' severity was scored. Study-wide points: Scalp data also include sequences from resident alphabeta T cells of normal skin. Patients shared TCRs less clearly than mice did, possibly for HLA-related reasons.

It was cDNA, reverse transcribed from extracted RNA, that served as the sequencing template. Some clones are missing from TCRdb's copy, which holds only in-frame ones; the method was immunoSEQ multiplex PCR. The sample has hundreds of thousands of clones, approximately 67% seen once. The treatment was: oral pan-JAK inhibitor, 5-10 mg twice daily. CDR3 length equals 14 residues. V lost 3 bases to trimming and J lost 2 bases, with 10 bases between them. Germline-derived CDR1 and CDR2 are MGHDK and SYGVNS. The source material was CD4+ T cells sorted from blood, sampled around week 42, from a patient treated with tofacitinib. The sequence came from a human donor with alopecia areata. The chain has TRBV25-1 and TRBJ1-2, with unresolved D. CDR3 loop: CASSDWAENYGYTF. In DNA form, the CDR3 reads TGTGCCAGCAGTGATTGGGCAGAAAACTATGGCTACACCTTC.